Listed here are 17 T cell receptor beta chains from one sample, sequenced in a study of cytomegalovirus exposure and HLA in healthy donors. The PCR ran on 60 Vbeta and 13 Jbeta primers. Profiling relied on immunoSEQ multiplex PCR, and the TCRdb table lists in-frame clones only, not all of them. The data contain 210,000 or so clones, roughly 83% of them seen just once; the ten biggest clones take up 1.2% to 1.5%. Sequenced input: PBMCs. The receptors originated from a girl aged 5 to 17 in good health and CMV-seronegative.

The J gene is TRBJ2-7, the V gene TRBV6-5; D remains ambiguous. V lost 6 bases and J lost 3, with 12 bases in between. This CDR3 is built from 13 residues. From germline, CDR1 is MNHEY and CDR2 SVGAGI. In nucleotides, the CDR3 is TGTGCCAGCAGCCCTAACGCCCTCTACGAGCAGTACTTC. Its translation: CASSPNALYEQYF.

The CDR3, as DNA: TGTGCCAGCAGTTTATTATCCCCAACAGGAGTGAACACTGAAGCTTTCTTT. It translates to CASSLLSPTGVNTEAFF. This chain uses TRBV28 with TRBJ1-1, with D perhaps TRBD1 (5 bases). V dropped 1 base and J dropped 0 bases, with 15 bases sitting between them. Germline-derived CDR1 and CDR2 are MDHEN and SYDVKM. The CDR3 consists of 17 residues.

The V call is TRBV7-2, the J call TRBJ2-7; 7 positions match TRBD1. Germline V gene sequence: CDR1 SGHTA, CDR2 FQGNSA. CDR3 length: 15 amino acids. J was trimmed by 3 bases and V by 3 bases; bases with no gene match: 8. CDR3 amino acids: CASSLTRTGDYEQYF. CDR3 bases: TGTGCCAGCAGCTTGACGAGGACAGGCGACTACGAGCAGTACTTC.

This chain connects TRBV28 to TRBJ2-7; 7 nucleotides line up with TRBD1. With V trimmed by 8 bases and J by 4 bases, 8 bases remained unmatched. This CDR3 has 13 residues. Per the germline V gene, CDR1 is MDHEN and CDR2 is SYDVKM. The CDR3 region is CASSDRDLYEQYF. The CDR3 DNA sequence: TGTGCCAGCTCAGACAGGGATCTTTACGAGCAGTACTTC. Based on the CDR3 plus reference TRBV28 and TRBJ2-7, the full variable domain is DVKVTQSSRYLVKRTGEKVFLECVQDMDHENMFWYRQDPGLGLRLIYFSYDVKMKEKGDIPEGYSVSREKKERFSLILESASTNQTSMYLCASSDRDLYEQYFGPGTRLTVT.

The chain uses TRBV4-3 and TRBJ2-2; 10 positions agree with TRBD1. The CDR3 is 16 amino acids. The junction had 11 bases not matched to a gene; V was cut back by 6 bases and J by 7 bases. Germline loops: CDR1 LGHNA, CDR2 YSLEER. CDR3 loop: CASSYETGGAGGELFF. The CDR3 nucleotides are TGCGCCAGCAGTTACGAGACAGGGGGCGCAGGCGGGGAGCTGTTTTTT.

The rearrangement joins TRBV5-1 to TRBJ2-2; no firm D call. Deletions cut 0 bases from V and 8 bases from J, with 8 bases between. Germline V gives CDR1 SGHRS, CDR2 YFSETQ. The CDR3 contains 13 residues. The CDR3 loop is CASSLAGGGELFF. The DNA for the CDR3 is TGCGCCAGCAGCTTGGCCGGCGGTGGGGAGCTGTTTTTT.

CDR3 protein: CATSREPVSTDTQYF. The DNA for the CDR3 is TGTGCCACCAGCAGAGAGCCAGTCAGCACAGATACGCAGTATTTT. J is TRBJ2-3 and V is TRBV15; D not certain. Germline V gene lookup returns CDR1 LNHNV and CDR2 YYDKDF (reference sequence). Trimming left V 0 bases short and J 0 bases short, with 7 bases between. This CDR3 contains 15 residues.

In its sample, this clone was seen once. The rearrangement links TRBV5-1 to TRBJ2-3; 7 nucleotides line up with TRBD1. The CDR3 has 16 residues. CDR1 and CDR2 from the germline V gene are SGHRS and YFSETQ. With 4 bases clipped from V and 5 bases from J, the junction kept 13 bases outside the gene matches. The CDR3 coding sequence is TGCGCCAGCAGCCCGAAAGTGGGTACAGGGGAAGATACGCAGTATTTT. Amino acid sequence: CASSPKVGTGEDTQYF. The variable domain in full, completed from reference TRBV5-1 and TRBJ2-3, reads KAGVTQTPRYLIKTRGQQVTLSCSPISGHRSVSWYQQTPGQGLQFLFEYFSETQRNKGNFPGRFSGRQFSNSRSEMNVSTLELGDSALYLCASSPKVGTGEDTQYFGPGTRLTVL.

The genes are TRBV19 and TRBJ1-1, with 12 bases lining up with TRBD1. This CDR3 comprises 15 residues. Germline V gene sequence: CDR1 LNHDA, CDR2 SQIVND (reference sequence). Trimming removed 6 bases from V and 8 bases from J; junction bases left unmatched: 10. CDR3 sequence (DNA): TGTGCCAGTAGCCACGGGACAGGGGGCAGCGGCGAAGCTTTCTTT. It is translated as CASSHGTGGSGEAFF.

CDR3 loop: CASSSHGANTGELFF. CDR3 DNA sequence: TGTGCCAGCAGTTCCCACGGAGCGAACACCGGGGAGCTGTTTTTT. The rearrangement uses TRBV28 and TRBJ2-2, with D uncertain. CDR3 length: 15 residues. V dropped 4 bases and J dropped 0 bases, with 9 bases sitting between them. Germline CDR1 MDHEN, CDR2 SYDVKM.

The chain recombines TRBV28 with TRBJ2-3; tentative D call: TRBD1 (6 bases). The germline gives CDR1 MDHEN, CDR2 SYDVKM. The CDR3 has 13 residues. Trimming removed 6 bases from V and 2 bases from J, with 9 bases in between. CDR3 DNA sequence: TGTGCCAGCAGACGGACAGCCACAGATACGCAGTATTTT. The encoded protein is CASRRTATDTQYF.

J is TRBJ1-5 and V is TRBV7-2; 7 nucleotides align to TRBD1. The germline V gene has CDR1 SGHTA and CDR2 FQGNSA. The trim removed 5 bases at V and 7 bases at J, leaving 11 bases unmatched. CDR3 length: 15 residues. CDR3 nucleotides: TGTGCCAGCAGCCCTCTGAGGGGGCCGGGACAGCCCCAGCATTTT. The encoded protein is CASSPLRGPGQPQHF.

The CDR3 region has the DNA TGTGCCAGCAGCATCCTGTTTCGGTTGCGCGGGGAAAAACTGTTTTTT. It yields the protein CASSILFRLRGEKLFF. The chain couples TRBV28 to TRBJ1-4; D unresolved. Deletions cut 6 bases from V and 8 bases from J, with 22 bases between. This CDR3 spans 16 amino acids. CDR1 MDHEN and CDR2 SYDVKM come from the germline V gene.

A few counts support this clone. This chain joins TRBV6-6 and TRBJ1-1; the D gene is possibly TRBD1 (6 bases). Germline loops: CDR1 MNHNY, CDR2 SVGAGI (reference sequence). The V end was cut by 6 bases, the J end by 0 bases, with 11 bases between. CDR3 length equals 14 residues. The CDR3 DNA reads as TGTGCCAGCAGACGACAGGTGATGAACACTGAAGCTTTCTTT. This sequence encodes CASRRQVMNTEAFF.

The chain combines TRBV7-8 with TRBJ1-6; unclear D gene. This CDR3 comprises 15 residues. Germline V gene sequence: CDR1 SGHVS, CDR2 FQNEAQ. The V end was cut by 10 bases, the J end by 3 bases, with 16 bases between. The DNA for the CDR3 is TGTGCCACATCCCGGGAAGGCCTCTATAATTCACCCCTCCACTTT. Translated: CATSREGLYNSPLHF.

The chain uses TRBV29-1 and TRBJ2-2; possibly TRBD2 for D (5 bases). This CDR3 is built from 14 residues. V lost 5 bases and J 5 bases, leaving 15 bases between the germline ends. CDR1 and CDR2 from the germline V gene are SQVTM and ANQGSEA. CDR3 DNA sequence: TGCAGCGTTTCCCCGGACTCATTGACCGGGGAGCTGTTTTTT. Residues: CSVSPDSLTGELFF.

The CDR3 bases are TGTGCCAGCAGCTTAGATCGAGATACGCAGTATTTT. Residues: CASSLDRDTQYF. The chain uses TRBV11-2 and TRBJ2-3; D unresolved. V lost 0 bases and J 5 bases, leaving 3 bases between the germline ends. Looked up from germline, CDR1 is SGHAT and CDR2 is FQNNGV. The CDR3 runs to 12 residues.